The next 9 T cell receptor beta chains were all read from a single sample in a study of shared clonotypes between healthy human individuals. CD45RO-negative, CCR7-positively selected cells formed the naive CD8 fraction, excluding terminally differentiated effector memory CD45RA+ cells. The data were produced by immunoSEQ multiplex PCR, yet TCRdb's version contains in-frame clones alone and is incomplete. The sample lists roughly 590,000 clones; about 95% were seen once. Sample: naive CD8+ T cells sorted from blood. The receptors were sampled from a woman aged 25 to 39 in good health.

The chain joins TRBV7-9 to TRBJ2-7, with D perhaps TRBD1 (6 bases). CDR1 SEHNR and CDR2 FQNEAQ come from the germline V gene (reference sequence). The CDR3 covers 18 residues. Trimming left V 6 bases short and J 3 bases short, with 27 bases between. Written as DNA, the CDR3 is TGTGCCAGCAGTTTATCCGAAGGGGGTGCCGAGCGGTTCTACGAGCAGTACTTC. Its protein product is CASSLSEGGAERFYEQYF.

V gene TRBV2 combines with J gene TRBJ2-7; 10 nucleotides agree with TRBD2. From germline, CDR1 is SNHLY and CDR2 FYNNEI. V trimming: 10 bases; J trimming: 2 bases; junction bases outside the gene matches: 5. There are 13 residues in the CDR3. This CDR3 reads CAKGTSETYEQYF. The CDR3 DNA reads as TGTGCCAAAGGGACTAGCGAAACCTACGAGCAGTACTTC.

This clone was found a few times. The V gene is TRBV28, the J gene TRBJ1-1, with a possible D match to TRBD1 (6 bases). Looked up from germline, CDR1 is MDHEN and CDR2 is SYDVKM. V was pared by 6 bases and J by 7 bases, with 18 bases between. The CDR3 sequence is 14 residues long. CDR3 protein: CASRVTTGLVEAFF. CDR3 in DNA: TGTGCCAGCAGGGTAACGACAGGTTTGGTTGAAGCTTTCTTT.

The genes are TRBV5-4 and TRBJ2-5; D gene unclear. The length of the CDR3 is 11 residues. Deletions cut 1 base from V and 9 bases from J, with 7 bases between. Per germline, CDR1 SGHNT and CDR2 YYREEE (reference sequence). CDR3 protein: CASSLNGAQYF. CDR3 in DNA: TGTGCCAGCAGCTTGAACGGCGCCCAGTACTTC. The full variable domain, completed using reference TRBV5-4 and TRBJ2-5, is ETGVTQSPTHLIKTRGQQVTLRCSSQSGHNTVSWYQQALGQGPQFIFQYYREEENGRGNFPPRFSGLQFPNYSSELNVNALELDDSALYLCASSLNGAQYFGPGTRLLVL.

The rearrangement joins TRBV6-5 to TRBJ2-4; D unresolved. Germline CDR1 is MNHEY and CDR2 is SVGAGI. The CDR3 is 13 residues long. The V end lost 0 bases, the J end lost 8 bases, and 8 bases lay between the germline ends. CDR3 coding DNA: TGTGCCAGCAGTTACTCGTGGTTAGACATTCAGTACTTC. It is translated as CASSYSWLDIQYF.

The chain combines TRBV5-1 with TRBJ2-1, with 14 bases aligning to TRBD2. With 2 bases clipped from V and 4 bases from J, the junction kept 5 bases outside the gene matches. Germline-derived CDR1 and CDR2 are SGHRS and YFSETQ. The CDR3 covers 17 residues. CDR3 amino acids: CASSLMGLAGVYNEQFF. The CDR3 DNA is TGCGCCAGCAGCTTAATGGGACTAGCGGGAGTTTACAATGAGCAGTTCTTC.

The chain carries TRBV6-1 and TRBJ2-7; D is uncertain. V was clipped by 1 base and J by 0 bases, with 10 bases between them. Germline V gene sequence: CDR1 MNHNS, CDR2 SASEGT. The CDR3 is 15 residues long. CDR3 amino acids: CASSEVAGPSYEQYF. The CDR3 DNA reads as TGTGCCAGCAGTGAAGTAGCAGGCCCCTCCTACGAGCAGTACTTC.

This chain uses TRBV7-2 with TRBJ1-2; maybe TRBD1 (6 bases). The germline V gene has CDR1 SGHTA and CDR2 FQGNSA. Trimming left V 3 bases short and J 6 bases short, with 17 bases between. The length of the CDR3 is 15 residues. In DNA form, the CDR3 reads TGTGCCAGCAGCTTCCAGGACAGACTATCACATGGCTACACCTTC. Translation: CASSFQDRLSHGYTF. Filled out from reference TRBV7-2 and TRBJ1-2, the complete variable domain reads GAGVSQSPSNKVTEKGKDVELRCDPISGHTALYWYRQSLGQGLEFLIYFQGNSAPDKSGLPSDRFSAERTGGSVSTLTIQRTQQEDSAVYLCASSFQDRLSHGYTFGSGTRLTVV.

CDR3 protein: CASRGTFGKNIQYF. CDR3 coding DNA: TGTGCCAGCAGGGGGACATTCGGCAAAAACATTCAGTACTTC. The chain uses TRBV7-9 and TRBJ2-4; weak D call: TRBD1 (6 bases). In germline, CDR1 is SEHNR, CDR2 FQNEAQ (reference sequence). This CDR3 is 14 amino acids long. The ends were cut back, 6 bases at V and 3 bases at J, with 12 bases in the middle. Using reference TRBV7-9 and TRBJ2-4 for the parts outside the CDR3, the full variable domain is DTGVSQNPRHKITKRGQNVTFRCDPISEHNRLYWYRQTLGQGPEFLTYFQNEAQLEKSRLLSDRFSAERPKGSFSTLEIQRTEQGDSAMYLCASRGTFGKNIQYFGAGTRLSVL.